Listed below are T cell receptor beta chains from one sample, sequenced in a study of preoperative IRX-2 immunotherapy in early breast cancer. TCRdb keeps only in-frame clones here, not all; method: immunoSEQ multiplex PCR. The data show tens of thousands of clones, with 75% to 85% seen just once and about 1.5% held by the top ten. Sequenced here: lymph node tissue, sampled after IRX-2 immunotherapy. Receptors originate from a human donor with breast cancer. The CDR3 runs from the conserved cysteine through the conserved F or W. The D gene is left open where the match is weak. The size field is filled for only some rows; it gives once, few, many or a size class.

TRBV6-8	.	.	TRBJ1-2	TGTGCCAGCAGTGACTCAGGCCGGTTATATGGCTACACCTTC	CASSDSGRLYGYTF
TRBV6-8	.	TRBD2	TRBJ2-1	TGTGCCAGCAGACCAAGCGGGGGGATAGGTGAGCAGTTCTTC	CASRPSGGIGEQFF
TRBV19	.	.	TRBJ1-1	TGTGCCAGTAGTATCCCCCTAACAGTGTACACTGAAGCTTTCTTT	CASSIPLTVYTEAFF
TRBV29-1	.	TRBD1	TRBJ1-1	TGCAGCGTCCTGACAGGGCGGAACACTGAAGCTTTCTTT	CSVLTGRNTEAFF
TRBV5-1	.	TRBD1	TRBJ1-3	TGCGCCAGCAGCTTGGGGGACAGTGGAAACACCATATATTTT	CASSLGDSGNTIYF
TRBV19	.	TRBD1	TRBJ1-6	TGTGCCAGTAGGGACAGGGGTAATTCACCCCTCCACTTT	CASRDRGNSPLHF
TRBV11-3	.	.	TRBJ2-3	TGTGCCAGCAGCTTAGAACTCATTTCTAGCACAGATACGCAGTATTTT	CASSLELISSTDTQYF
TRBV6-8	.	.	TRBJ1-4	TGTGCGACTCAGGACGGACCAACTAATGAAAAACCGTTTTTT	CATQDGPTNEKPFF
TRBV6-8	.	TRBD1	TRBJ1-6	TGTGCCAGCAGTTACACAACAGGGGAGGATTCACCCCTCCACTTT	CASSYTTGEDSPLHF
TRBV6-8	.	.	TRBJ1-6	TGTGCCACCCGAAGGACGACCTCTAGGGCCCTCCACTTT	CATRRTTSRALHF
TRBV10-2	.	TRBD1	TRBJ2-7	TGCGCCACCGCGGTGGGGACAGGGGAGGCCTACGAGCAGTACTTC	CATAVGTGEAYEQYF
TRBV1	.	.	TRBJ1-1	TGCGCCAGCAGCCAAGGGGAAAGGGTGGGCGGTGAAGCTTTCTTT	CASSQGERVGGEAFF
TRBV19	few	TRBD2	TRBJ2-5	TGTGCCAGTAGTGGTAACTTCTTAGCGGGGGAAGAGACCCAGTACTTC	CASSGNFLAGEETQYF
TRBV4-2	once	TRBD2	TRBJ2-3	TGTGCCAGCAGCTTGTTACTAGCGGGAAGCACAGATACGCAGTATTTT	CASSLLLAGSTDTQYF
TRBV18	.	TRBD2	TRBJ2-5	TGTGCCAGCTCACCACTGGGACTAGCGGGGGGCCTGGGAGAGACCCAGTACTTC	CASSPLGLAGGLGETQYF
TRBV11-3	.	TRBD1	TRBJ2-3	TGTGCCAGCACGCGAAACCCGAGACAGGGGGGCACAGATACGCAGTATTTT	CASTRNPRQGGTDTQYF
TRBV5-1	.	TRBD2	TRBJ2-1	TGCGCCAGCAGTCGACTAGCGGGGGGGCTCTACAATGAGCAGTTCTTC	CASSRLAGGLYNEQFF
TRBV18	.	.	TRBJ1-1	TGTGCCAGCTCACCCTCGGGGGGGCTGAACACTGAAGCTTTCTTT	CASSPSGGLNTEAFF
TRBV5-1	.	TRBD1	TRBJ2-2	TGCGCCAGCAGTGCTCCGGGACAGGGGTTAACCGGGGAGCTGTTTTTT	CASSAPGQGLTGELFF
TRBV6-8	once	TRBD2	TRBJ2-7	TGTGCCAGTATGGGGACTAGCGGAATAAAACAGTACTTC	CASMGTSGIKQYF
TRBV7-1	.	TRBD1	TRBJ2-2	TGTGCCAGCAGCCGACAGGGGATCGGCACCGGGGAGCTGTTTTTT	CASSRQGIGTGELFF
TRBV29-1	.	TRBD1	TRBJ1-1	TGCAGCGTCCAAGGACAGGGGGATACTGAAGCTTTCTTT	CSVQGQGDTEAFF